One T cell receptor (beta chain) is described in this entry. With a far larger clone one base away, a read error is the likely cause. Genomic DNA served as the source from which two-round multiplex PCR generated TCR beta CDR3 amplicons. Primers (each specific to one TRBV or TRBJ gene) were used in first-round PCR. MiXCR, run by TCRdb on the multiplex PCR reads, gives a single entry per CDR3 protein. The sample has approximately 30,000 distinct CDR3 sequences, 25% to 40% seen once. The data are from a study of prognosis after radiotherapy for stage I lung cancer. This clonotype was sampled from a donor aged 50 or older with non-small cell lung cancer. Here the sequenced sample was PBMCs, taken before or after stereotactic body radiation therapy (not recorded which).

In nucleotides, the CDR3 is TGTGCCAGCAGCTCCCATGGACTCGAGAACACCGGGGAGCTGTTTTTT. Amino acids: CASSSHGLENTGELFF. The rearrangement joins TRBV7-2 to TRBJ2-2; possible D gene TRBD2, 5 bases. The germline V gene has CDR1 SGHTA and CDR2 FQGNSA. V lost 4 bases and J lost 1, with 13 bases in between. This CDR3 spans 16 amino acids.